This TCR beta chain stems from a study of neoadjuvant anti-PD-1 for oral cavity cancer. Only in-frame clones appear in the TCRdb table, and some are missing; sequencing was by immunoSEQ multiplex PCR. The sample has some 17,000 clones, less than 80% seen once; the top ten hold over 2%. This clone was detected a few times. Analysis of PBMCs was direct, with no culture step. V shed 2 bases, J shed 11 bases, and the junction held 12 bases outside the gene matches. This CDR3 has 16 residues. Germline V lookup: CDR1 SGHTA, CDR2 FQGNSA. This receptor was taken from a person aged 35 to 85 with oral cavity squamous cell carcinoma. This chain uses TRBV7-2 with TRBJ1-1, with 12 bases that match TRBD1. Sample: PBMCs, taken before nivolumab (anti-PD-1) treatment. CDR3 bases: TGTGCCAGCAGCTTATTCGGGGGACAGGGGGCCTCAATGGCTTTCTTT. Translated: CASSLFGGQGASMAFF.